These 2 T cell receptor beta chains originate from one sample sequenced in a study of T cell responses to AZD1222 COVID-19 vaccine. Measured with immunoSEQ multiplex PCR; TCRdb has only the in-frame clones, and not every one. The sample consists of 150,000 to 200,000 clones, less than 95% of them appearing once. Source: peripheral blood, taken 28 days after the second AZD1222 dose. All receptors come from an adult who received the AZD1222 COVID-19 vaccine.

This clone was observed a single time. The CDR3 nucleotides are TGTGCCAGCAGTTACTCTGTAGGGTACAATGAGCAGTTCTTC. Its protein is CASSYSVGYNEQFF. The chain employs TRBV6-5 and TRBJ2-1, with D uncertain. The germline CDR1 and CDR2 sequences are MNHEY and SVGAGI. V shed 0 bases and J shed 4 bases, with 7 bases lying between them. The CDR3 loop spans 14 amino acids.

The chain links TRBV7-9 to TRBJ1-4; D gene unclear. Germline assignment: CDR1 SEHNR and CDR2 FQNEAQ (reference sequence). The CDR3 extends over 13 amino acids. Trimming took off 6 bases at V and 0 bases at J, with 5 bases between the two ends. CDR3 nucleotides: TGTGCCAGCAGTGGGGCAACTAATGAAAAACTGTTTTTT. It is translated as CASSGATNEKLFF.